A selection of T cell receptor beta chains follows, all from one sample in a study of blood T cell repertoires in COVID-19. Profiled with immunoSEQ multiplex PCR; TCRdb holds only in-frame clones, not every one. This table holds over 300,000 clones, over 75% found once. The sequencing input was PBMCs or T cells enriched from blood (not recorded which). Receptors originate from a man in his thirties or forties who had recovered from COVID-19. Each CDR3 is given with its conserved first and last residue. The order of the fields is J gene, D gene, clone size, V gene, CDR3 protein, CDR3 DNA. D genes are given only for firm matches. Clone size is not always given. Where it is, it says once, few, many or a class for expanded clones.

J: TRBJ2-5
D: -
size: -
V: TRBV30
CDR3: CAWTVERHYQYF
DNA: TGTGCCTGGACGGTGGAGCGGCACTACCAGTACTTC

J: TRBJ2-1
D: -
size: -
V: TRBV5-6
CDR3: CASSLGYRVVNEQFF
DNA: TGTGCCAGCAGCTTGGGGTACAGGGTCGTCAATGAGCAGTTCTTC

J: TRBJ1-2
D: TRBD1
size: -
V: TRBV2
CDR3: CASSADRAQIFYGYTF
DNA: TGTGCCAGCAGTGCGGACAGGGCCCAAATTTTCTATGGCTACACCTTC

J: TRBJ2-5
D: -
size: once
V: TRBV7-6
CDR3: CASSLTGLETQYF
DNA: TGTGCCAGCAGCTTAACAGGGCTGGAGACCCAGTACTTC

J: TRBJ1-2
D: -
size: -
V: TRBV19
CDR3: CASSHQGGGYTF
DNA: TGTGCCAGTTCACACCAGGGTGGTGGCTACACCTTC

J: TRBJ1-3
D: -
size: -
V: TRBV19
CDR3: CASNRRGPGNTIYF
DNA: TGTGCCAGTAACCGGAGGGGCCCTGGAAACACCATATATTTT

J: TRBJ2-1
D: -
size: -
V: TRBV30
CDR3: CAWSEDTGARFF
DNA: TGTGCCTGGAGTGAGGACACTGGGGCTCGATTCTTC

J: TRBJ2-7
D: TRBD1
size: -
V: TRBV7-9
CDR3: CASRAGTGGSYEQYF
DNA: TGTGCCAGCAGAGCCGGGACAGGGGGCTCCTACGAGCAGTACTTC

J: TRBJ1-1
D: TRBD1
size: -
V: TRBV30
CDR3: CASDRGKETFF
DNA: TGTGCCTCAGACAGGGGCAAGGAAACTTTCTTT

J: TRBJ2-2
D: -
size: -
V: TRBV2
CDR3: CASTVEQPTNTGELFF
DNA: TGTGCCAGCACCGTGGAACAGCCCACGAACACCGGGGAGCTGTTTTTT

J: TRBJ1-4
D: TRBD1
size: -
V: TRBV7-9
CDR3: CASSLNRGNEKLFF
DNA: TGTGCCAGCAGCTTAAACAGGGGGAATGAAAAACTGTTTTTT

J: TRBJ1-5
D: -
size: -
V: TRBV24-1
CDR3: CATSGRSGNQPQHF
DNA: TGTGCCACCAGTGGTCGGTCGGGCAATCAGCCCCAGCATTTT